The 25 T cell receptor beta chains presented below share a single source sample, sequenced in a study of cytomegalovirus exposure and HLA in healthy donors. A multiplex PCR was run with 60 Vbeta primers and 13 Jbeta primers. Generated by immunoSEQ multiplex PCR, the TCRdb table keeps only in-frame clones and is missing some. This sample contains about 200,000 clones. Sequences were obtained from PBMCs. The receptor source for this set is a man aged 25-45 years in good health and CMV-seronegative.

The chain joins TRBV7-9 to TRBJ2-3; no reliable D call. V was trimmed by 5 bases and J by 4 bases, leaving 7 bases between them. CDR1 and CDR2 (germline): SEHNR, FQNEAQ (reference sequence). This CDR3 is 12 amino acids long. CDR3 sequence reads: CASSDSADTQYF. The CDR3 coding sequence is TGTGCCAGCAGCGATAGTGCAGATACGCAGTATTTT.

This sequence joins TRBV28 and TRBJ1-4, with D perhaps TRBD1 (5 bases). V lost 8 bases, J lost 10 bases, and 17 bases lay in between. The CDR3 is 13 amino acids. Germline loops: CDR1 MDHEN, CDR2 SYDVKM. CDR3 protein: CASLPRTNAKLFF. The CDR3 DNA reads TGTGCCAGCCTGCCTCGGACAAACGCAAAACTGTTTTTT.

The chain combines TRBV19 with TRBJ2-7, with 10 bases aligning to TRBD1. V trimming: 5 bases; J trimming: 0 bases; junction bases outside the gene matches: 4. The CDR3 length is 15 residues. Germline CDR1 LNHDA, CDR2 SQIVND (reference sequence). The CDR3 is CASSGDRGPSYEQYF. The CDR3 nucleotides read TGTGCCAGTAGTGGGGACAGGGGCCCCTCCTACGAGCAGTACTTC.

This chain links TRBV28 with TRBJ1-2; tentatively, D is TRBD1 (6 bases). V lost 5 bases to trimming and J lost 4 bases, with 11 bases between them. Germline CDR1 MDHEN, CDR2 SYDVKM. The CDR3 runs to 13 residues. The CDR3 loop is CASSARTAYGYTF. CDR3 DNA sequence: TGTGCCAGCAGTGCCCGGACAGCCTATGGCTACACCTTC.

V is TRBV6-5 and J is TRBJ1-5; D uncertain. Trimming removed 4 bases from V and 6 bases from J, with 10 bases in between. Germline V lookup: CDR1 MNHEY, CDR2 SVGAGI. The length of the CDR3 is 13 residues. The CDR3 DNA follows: TGTGCCAGCAGTTCCCGCGTCGCTCAGCCCCAGCATTTT. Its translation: CASSSRVAQPQHF.

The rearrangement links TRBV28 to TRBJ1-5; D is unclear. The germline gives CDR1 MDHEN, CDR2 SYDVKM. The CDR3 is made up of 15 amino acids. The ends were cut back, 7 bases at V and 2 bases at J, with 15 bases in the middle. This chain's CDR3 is CASNRPVAGNQPQHF. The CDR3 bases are TGTGCCAGCAATCGACCGGTAGCAGGCAATCAGCCCCAGCATTTT.

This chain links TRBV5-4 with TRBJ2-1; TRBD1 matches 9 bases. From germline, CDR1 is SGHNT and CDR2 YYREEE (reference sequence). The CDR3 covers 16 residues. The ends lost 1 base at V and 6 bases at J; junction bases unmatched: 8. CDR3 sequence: CASSLSGQGYPNEQFF. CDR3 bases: TGTGCCAGCAGCTTGTCCGGACAGGGGTACCCCAATGAGCAGTTCTTC.

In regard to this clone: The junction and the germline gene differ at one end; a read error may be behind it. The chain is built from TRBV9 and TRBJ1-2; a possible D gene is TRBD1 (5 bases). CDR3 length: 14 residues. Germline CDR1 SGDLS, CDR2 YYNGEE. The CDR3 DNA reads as TGTGCCAACAGCGCCGATGCAGGGTCGGGCACCTACACCTTC. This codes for CANSADAGSGTYTF.

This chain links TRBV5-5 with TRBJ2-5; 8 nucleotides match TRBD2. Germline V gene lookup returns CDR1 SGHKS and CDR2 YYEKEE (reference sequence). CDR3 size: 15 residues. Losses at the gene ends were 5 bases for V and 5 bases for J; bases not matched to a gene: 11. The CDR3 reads CASRPGTRSSETQYF. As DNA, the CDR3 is TGTGCCAGCAGACCCGGGACTAGGAGTTCTGAGACCCAGTACTTC.

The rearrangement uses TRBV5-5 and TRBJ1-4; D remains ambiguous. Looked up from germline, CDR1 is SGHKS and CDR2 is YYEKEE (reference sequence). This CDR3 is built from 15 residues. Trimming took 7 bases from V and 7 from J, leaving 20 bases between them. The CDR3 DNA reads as TGTGCCAGCGGATCACAACGGGGTGACGGTGAAAAACTGTTTTTT. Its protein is CASGSQRGDGEKLFF.

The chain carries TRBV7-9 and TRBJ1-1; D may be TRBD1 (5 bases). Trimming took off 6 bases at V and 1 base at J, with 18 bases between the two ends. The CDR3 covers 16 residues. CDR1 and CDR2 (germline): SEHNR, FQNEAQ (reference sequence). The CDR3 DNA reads TGTGCCAGCAGTCCAGGAGAGGGGCGGGGGAACACTGAAGCTTTCTTT. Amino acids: CASSPGEGRGNTEAFF.

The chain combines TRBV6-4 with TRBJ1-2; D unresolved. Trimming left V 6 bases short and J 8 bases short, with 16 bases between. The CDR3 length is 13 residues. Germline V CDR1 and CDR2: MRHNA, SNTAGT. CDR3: CASRSGGFIGYTF. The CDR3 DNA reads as TGTGCCAGCAGATCGGGTGGTTTTATAGGCTACACCTTC.

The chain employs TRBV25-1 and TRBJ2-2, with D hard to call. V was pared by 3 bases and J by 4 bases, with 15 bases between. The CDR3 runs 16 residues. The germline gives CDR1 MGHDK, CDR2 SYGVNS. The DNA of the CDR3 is TGTGCCAGCAGTGACCTCCCTCACGGTGGCACCGGGGAGCTGTTTTTT. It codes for CASSDLPHGGTGELFF.

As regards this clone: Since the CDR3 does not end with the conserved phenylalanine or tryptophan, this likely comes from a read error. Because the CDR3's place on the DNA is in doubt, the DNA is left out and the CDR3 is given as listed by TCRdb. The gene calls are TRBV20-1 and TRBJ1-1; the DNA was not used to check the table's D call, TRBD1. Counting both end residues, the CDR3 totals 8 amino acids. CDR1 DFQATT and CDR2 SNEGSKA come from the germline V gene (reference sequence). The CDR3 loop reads CSAREGVL.

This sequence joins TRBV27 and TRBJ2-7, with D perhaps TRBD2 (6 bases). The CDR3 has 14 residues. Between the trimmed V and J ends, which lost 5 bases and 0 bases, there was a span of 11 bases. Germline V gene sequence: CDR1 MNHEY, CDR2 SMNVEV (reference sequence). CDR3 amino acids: CASSPGGVSYEQYF. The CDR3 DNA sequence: TGTGCCAGCAGTCCCGGCGGGGTCTCCTACGAGCAGTACTTC.

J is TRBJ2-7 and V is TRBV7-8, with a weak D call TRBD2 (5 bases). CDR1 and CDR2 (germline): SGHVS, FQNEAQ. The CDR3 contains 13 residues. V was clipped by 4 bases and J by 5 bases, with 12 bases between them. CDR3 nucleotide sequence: TGTGCCAGCAGCTCGATACTAGTGAACGAGCAGTACTTC. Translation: CASSSILVNEQYF.

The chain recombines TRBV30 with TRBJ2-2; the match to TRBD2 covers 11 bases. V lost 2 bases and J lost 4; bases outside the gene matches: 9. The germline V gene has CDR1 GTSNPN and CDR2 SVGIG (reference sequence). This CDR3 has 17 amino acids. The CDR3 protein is CAWSRVAGGYGTGELFF. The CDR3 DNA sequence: TGTGCCTGGAGTAGGGTAGCGGGGGGGTACGGCACCGGGGAGCTGTTTTTT.

CDR3 sequence: CASSRQGQETQYF. The CDR3 DNA reads TGTGCCAGCTCACGACAGGGACAAGAGACCCAGTACTTC. The rearrangement uses TRBV18 and TRBJ2-5, with 7 bases aligning to TRBD1. Germline trimming cut 4 bases from V and 2 bases from J; bases unmatched to any gene: 1. Germline V gene lookup returns CDR1 KGHSH and CDR2 LQKENI. The CDR3 runs to 13 residues.

The CDR3 DNA reads TGTGCCAGCACATCACAAGGAGGGGTTCCTGAAGCTTTCTTT. This gives the protein CASTSQGGVPEAFF. The chain recombines TRBV19 with TRBJ1-1; TRBD1 might be the D (5 bases). Trimming removed 9 bases at V and 6 bases at J, with 20 bases between. CDR3 length: 14 amino acids. Germline CDR1 reads LNHDA; CDR2 reads SQIVND (reference sequence).

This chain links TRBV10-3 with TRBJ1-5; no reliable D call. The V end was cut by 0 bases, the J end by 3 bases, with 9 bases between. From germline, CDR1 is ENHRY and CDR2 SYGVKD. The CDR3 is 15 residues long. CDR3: CAISESGRPNQPQHF. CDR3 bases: TGTGCCATCAGTGAGTCAGGCAGGCCCAATCAGCCCCAGCATTTT.

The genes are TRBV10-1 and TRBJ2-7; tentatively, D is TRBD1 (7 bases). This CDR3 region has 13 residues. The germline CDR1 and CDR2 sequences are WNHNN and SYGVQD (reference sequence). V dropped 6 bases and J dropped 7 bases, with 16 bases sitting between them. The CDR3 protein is CASSGTQGGEQYF. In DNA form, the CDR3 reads TGCGCCAGCAGCGGGACCCAGGGGGGAGAGCAGTACTTC.

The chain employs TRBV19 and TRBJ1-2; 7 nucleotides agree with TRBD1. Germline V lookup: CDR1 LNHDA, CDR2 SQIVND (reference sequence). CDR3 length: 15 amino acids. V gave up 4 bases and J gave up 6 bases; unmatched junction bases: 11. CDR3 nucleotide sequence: TGTGCCAGTAGTAGAGGGGTCCCTGGACAGGATGGCTACACCTTC. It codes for CASSRGVPGQDGYTF.

The CDR3 nucleotides are TGTGCCAGCAGCTTGTCCGCGGGAACCTACAATGAGCAGTTCTTC. This sequence encodes CASSLSAGTYNEQFF. The chain uses TRBV5-4 and TRBJ2-1; D may be TRBD2 (6 bases). This CDR3 is built from 15 residues. The germline V gene encodes CDR1 SGHNT and CDR2 YYREEE (reference sequence). V was pared by 1 base and J by 2 bases, with 10 bases between.

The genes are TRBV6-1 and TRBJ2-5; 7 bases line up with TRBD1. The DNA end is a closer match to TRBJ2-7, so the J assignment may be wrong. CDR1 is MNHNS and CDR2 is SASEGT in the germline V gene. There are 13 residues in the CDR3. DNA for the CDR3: TGTGCCAGCCGGACAGGTATGACGAACGAGCAGTACTTC. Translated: CASRTGMTNEQYF.

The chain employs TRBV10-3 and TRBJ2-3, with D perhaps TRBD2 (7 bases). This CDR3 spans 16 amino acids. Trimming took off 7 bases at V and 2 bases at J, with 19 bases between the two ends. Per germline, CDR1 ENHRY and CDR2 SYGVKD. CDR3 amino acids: CAITVGGGHHTDTQYF. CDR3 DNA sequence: TGTGCCATCACAGTCGGCGGGGGCCACCACACAGATACGCAGTATTTT.